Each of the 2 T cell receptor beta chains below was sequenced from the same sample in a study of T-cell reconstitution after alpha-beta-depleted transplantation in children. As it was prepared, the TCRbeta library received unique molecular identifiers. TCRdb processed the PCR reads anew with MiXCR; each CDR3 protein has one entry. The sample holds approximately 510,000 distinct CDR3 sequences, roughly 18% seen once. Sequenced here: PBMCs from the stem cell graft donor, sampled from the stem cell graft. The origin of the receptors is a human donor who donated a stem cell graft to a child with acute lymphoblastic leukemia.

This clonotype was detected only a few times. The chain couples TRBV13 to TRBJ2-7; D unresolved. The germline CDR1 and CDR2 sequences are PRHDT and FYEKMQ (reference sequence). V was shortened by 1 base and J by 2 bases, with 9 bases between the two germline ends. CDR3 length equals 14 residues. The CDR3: CASSLAGKAYEQYF. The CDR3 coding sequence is TGTGCCAGCAGCTTAGCGGGTAAAGCCTACGAGCAGTACTTC.

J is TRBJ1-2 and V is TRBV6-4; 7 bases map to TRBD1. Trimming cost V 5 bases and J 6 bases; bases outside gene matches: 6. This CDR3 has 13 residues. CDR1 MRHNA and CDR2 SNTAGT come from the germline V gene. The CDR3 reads CASSRGPKDGYTF. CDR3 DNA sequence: TGTGCCAGCAGTAGGGGGCCGAAAGATGGCTACACCTTC.